Below are 25 T cell receptor beta chains sequenced from a single sample in a study of tumor and adjacent non-tumor tissue in lung cancer. TCRbeta libraries were built with three rounds of nested PCR, modified from ARM-PCR. TCRdb passed the multiplex PCR reads through MiXCR, listing each CDR3 protein once. The sample records about 200,000 distinct CDR3 sequences, over 55% being singletons. RNA was extracted from bulk tissue without any cell sorting. The specimen sequenced was lung tumor tissue. The receptors here all came from a man between 60 and 75 years old with non-small cell lung cancer.

A word on this clonotype: This is likely a read error, given that the CDR3 carries no conserved phenylalanine or tryptophan at its end. This rearrangement joins TRBV4-2 to TRBJ1-4; the D is unclear. The germline V gene has CDR1 LGHNA and CDR2 YNFKEQ. Trimming left V 0 bases short and J 7 bases short, with 12 bases between. The CDR3 contains 15 residues. The CDR3 nucleotides are TGTGCCAGCAGCCAAGATGTCCGATCTAGTGAAAAACTGTTTTTG. It yields the protein CASSQDVRSSEKLFL.

In regard to this clonotype: Relative to the germline gene, one junction end is altered; a read error may explain this. V and J are TRBV11-2 and TRBJ2-2; 8 bases agree with TRBD2. CDR3 length: 16 amino acids. The germline V gene encodes CDR1 SGHAT and CDR2 FQNNGV. The DNA of the CDR3 is TGTGACAGCAGCTTAGCGGGGAGGATGGACACAGGGGAGCTGTTTTTT. Translating it yields CDSSLAGRMDTGELFF.

The CDR3 loop reads CSARGWVEETQYF. CDR3 nucleotides: TGCAGTGCTAGAGGATGGGTTGAGGAGACCCAGTACTTC. V usage is TRBV20-1 and J usage is TRBJ2-5; D is unclear. CDR1 is DFQATT, CDR2 SNEGSKA, per germline (reference sequence). The CDR3 has 13 residues. V lost 1 base to trimming and J lost 5 bases, with 11 bases between them.

The V call is TRBV12-3 or TRBV12-4, the J call TRBJ1-5; 9 nucleotides align to TRBD1. This CDR3 comprises 15 residues. Unmatched junction bases numbered 9, after V lost 0 bases and J lost 12 bases. The CDR3 region is CASSLAGQGIQCQHF. CDR3 nucleotide sequence: TGTGCCAGCAGTTTAGCGGGACAGGGCATACAGTGCCAGCATTTT.

The chain has TRBV6-1 and TRBJ1-5, with 8 bases that match TRBD1. This CDR3 contains 16 residues. The V gene end was trimmed by 6 bases and the J gene end by 1 base; junction bases not matched to a gene: 8. Germline CDR1 is MNHNS and CDR2 is SASEGT. The CDR3 DNA reads TGTGCCAGCAGGAACGCATGGACAGGGAGCAATCAGCCCCAGCATTTT. Its protein is CASRNAWTGSNQPQHF.

This clonotype was picked up many times. The chain is built from TRBV20-1 and TRBJ2-5; D uncertain. The CDR3 runs to 14 residues. CDR1 is DFQATT and CDR2 is SNEGSKA in the germline V gene (reference sequence). The V end lost 0 bases, the J end lost 4 bases, and 12 bases lay between the germline ends. The CDR3 reads CSARDLHERETQYF. The DNA of the CDR3 is TGCAGTGCTAGAGATCTCCATGAGAGAGAGACCCAGTACTTC.

Regarding this clonotype: The junction shows a germline mismatch at one end, possibly a read error. The rearrangement uses TRBV12-3 or TRBV12-4 and TRBJ1-3; D remains ambiguous. The length of the CDR3 is 12 residues. The CDR3 is CASGVSGYTIYF. CDR3 bases: TGCGCCAGCGGAGTCTCTGGATACACCATATATTTT.

The CDR3: CASTPRLAGGETQYF. CDR3 DNA sequence: TGTGCCAGCACCCCCCGACTAGCGGGAGGAGAGACCCAGTACTTC. This chain uses TRBV7-8 with TRBJ2-5; 13 nucleotides align to TRBD2. The CDR3 has 15 amino acids. J was trimmed by 4 bases and V by 7 bases; bases with no gene match: 6. Germline V gene data show CDR1 as SGHVS and CDR2 as FQNEAQ.

CDR3 DNA: TGTGCCAGCAGTTTTGGTGAGGGCCGGGGGAATGAGCAGTTCTTC. The encoded protein is CASSFGEGRGNEQFF. The chain combines TRBV12-3 or TRBV12-4 with TRBJ2-1; a weak D match, TRBD2 (6 bases). V shed 3 bases and J shed 7 bases, with 16 bases lying between them. The CDR3 runs to 15 residues.

This clonotype has a single count. The V and J genes are TRBV24-1 and TRBJ2-3; 16 bases match TRBD2. The germline V gene encodes CDR1 KGHDR and CDR2 SFDVKD. The J segment lost 4 bases and the V segment lost 5 bases, leaving 11 bases of the junction unmatched. The CDR3 is 19 residues long. CDR3 DNA: TGTGCCACCAGTGTTGTGACGTCTGGGACTAGCGGGAGGGCAGATACGCAGTATTTT. It specifies CATSVVTSGTSGRADTQYF.

Regarding this clonotype: One end of the junction fails to match germline, which may point to a read error. This chain uses TRBV4-1 with TRBJ2-1; 11 bases map to TRBD2. The CDR3 loop spans 18 amino acids. CDR1 is MGHRA, CDR2 YSYEKL, per germline. The CDR3 spells CASRRTSGSSTSFNEQFF. DNA for the CDR3: TGCGCTAGCAGACGGACTAGCGGGTCCAGCACCTCCTTCAACGAGCAGTTCTTC.

The chain joins TRBV5-1 to TRBJ1-4; 7 bases match TRBD1. This CDR3 has 14 amino acids. J was trimmed by 6 bases and V by 5 bases; bases with no gene match: 7. From germline, CDR1 is SGHRS and CDR2 YFSETQ. DNA of the CDR3: TGCGCCAGCAGTTGGGACAGTAGCGATGAAAAACTGTTTTTT. Protein product: CASSWDSSDEKLFF.

As regards this clonotype: A read error may produce the germline difference seen at one junction end. V is TRBV20-1 and J is TRBJ2-3; perhaps D is TRBD1 or TRBD2 (6 bases each). In germline, CDR1 is DFQATT, CDR2 SNEGSKA (reference sequence). This CDR3 comprises 15 residues. The CDR3 is CNTRKGTTSTDTQYF. DNA of the CDR3: TGCAATACTAGAAAGGGGACAACTAGCACAGATACGCAGTATTTC.

This clonotype occurred a few times. V and J are TRBV6-2 or TRBV6-3 and TRBJ2-1, with 9 bases identical to TRBD2. Germline V gene data show CDR1 as MNHEY and CDR2 as SVGEGT. V lost 7 bases to trimming and J lost 8 bases; unmatched junction nucleotides: 15. This CDR3 region has 16 residues. CDR3 residues: CASTKRLAGSPHEQFF. The CDR3 DNA follows: TGTGCCAGCACCAAGCGGCTAGCGGGGTCCCCCCATGAGCAGTTCTTC.

This clonotype was seen only a few times. A much larger clonotype is one base distant, so this may be a read error. This CDR3 is missing its conserved last phenylalanine or tryptophan, likely due to a read error. The genes are TRBV20-1 and TRBJ1-5, with D maybe TRBD1 (5 bases). The CDR3 has 12 residues. Looked up from germline, CDR1 is DFQATT and CDR2 is SNEGSKA (reference sequence). Trimming shortened V by 2 bases and J by 5 bases, and 7 bases separated the two germline ends. In DNA form, the CDR3 reads TGCAGTGCTAGACGCAGGGATCAGCCCCAGCATTAT. Translating it yields CSARRRDQPQHY.

This clonotype has a handful of counts. The chain employs TRBV7-8 and TRBJ1-1; the D is unclear. CDR3 length equals 13 residues. Germline-derived CDR1 and CDR2 are SGHVS and FQNEAQ. Trimming cost V 5 bases and J 4 bases, with 11 bases left between them. The DNA of the CDR3 is TGTGCCAGCAGCCGAGGGTTGGGCACTGAAGCTTTCTTT. Translating it yields CASSRGLGTEAFF.

As regards this clonotype: Just one base apart from a much larger clone, this may be a read error. Here the CDR3 omits its conserved ending phenylalanine or tryptophan, so a read error is the likely source. The genes are TRBV20-1 and TRBJ2-2; 13 bases align to TRBD2. This CDR3 contains 15 residues. Germline values: CDR1 DFQATT, CDR2 SNEGSKA (reference sequence). V dropped 6 bases and J dropped 5; count of bases not matched to a gene: 6. DNA for the CDR3: TGCAGTGCGGGACTAGCGGGATTTGGGACCGGGGAGCTGTTTTAT. Translation: CSAGLAGFGTGELFY.

On this clonotype: A read error may produce the germline difference seen at one junction end. This chain joins TRBV20-1 and TRBJ2-1; 8 bases agree with TRBD2. The germline V gene encodes CDR1 DFQATT and CDR2 SNEGSKA (reference sequence). This CDR3 region has 15 residues. For the CDR3, the DNA is TGCAGTGCCAGTGTACTAGCGGTGGGCTCCTATGAGCAATTCTTC. Protein product: CSASVLAVGSYEQFF.

A word on this clonotype: With a much larger clone just one base away, this may be a read error. This chain links TRBV29-1 with TRBJ2-5; D is perhaps TRBD1 (6 bases). Germline assignment: CDR1 SQVTM and CDR2 ANQGSEA. The germline V and J ends were trimmed by 3 bases and 6 bases, with 11 bases remaining between them. The CDR3 runs 12 residues. The CDR3 region has the DNA TGCAGCGTTGATGGCAGGGGTAAGACCCAGTACTTC. Translation gives CSVDGRGKTQYF.

About this clonotype itself: One end of the junction does not line up with germline, which may come from a read error. The V and J genes are TRBV4-3 and TRBJ1-2; 7 bases line up with TRBD1. The CDR3 length is 16 residues. Germline loops: CDR1 LGHNA, CDR2 YSLEER. The CDR3: CAISQVNLRGGPGYTF. DNA of the CDR3: TGCGCCATCAGCCAAGTGAACCTCAGGGGGGGGCCCGGCTACACCTTC.

In regard to this clonotype: The junction does not match germline at one end; this may be a read error. The chain joins TRBV6-2 or TRBV6-3 to TRBJ2-7; D unclear. The CDR3 runs to 15 residues. Germline V gene sequence: CDR1 MNHEY, CDR2 SVGEGT. DNA for the CDR3: TGTGCCAGCAGTTACACTGGAGCTCACTCCAACGAGCAGTACTTC. Its protein is CASSYTGAHSNEQYF.

Comment on this clonotype: One end of the junction fails to match germline, which may point to a read error. The J gene is TRBJ1-4, the V gene TRBV6-5; D may be TRBD1 (6 bases). Per germline, CDR1 MNHEY and CDR2 SVGAGI. The CDR3 contains 16 residues. The CDR3 spells CASNYPQRGLFEKLLF. The CDR3 DNA reads as TGTGCCAGCAATTACCCACAGCGGGGGCTTTTTGAAAAACTGTTATTT.

As to this clonotype: At one end, the junction sequence differs from germline, possibly due to a read error. CDR3: CAWSVARGYSYTF. The DNA for the CDR3 is TGTGCCTGGAGTGTCGCAAGGGGCTATAGCTACACCTTC. The chain combines TRBV30 with TRBJ1-2; TRBD1 is a possible D gene (5 bases). Germline assignment: CDR1 GTSNPN and CDR2 SVGIG (reference sequence). The CDR3 is 13 amino acids.

V usage is TRBV5-1 and J usage is TRBJ2-6; D gene ambiguous. CDR1 is SGHRS, CDR2 YFSETQ, per germline. V was cut by 8 bases and J by 4 bases, with 16 bases left in between. The CDR3 consists of 15 residues. The DNA of the CDR3 is TGCGCCAGAGGCCTGGACCCGCAAGGGGCCAACGTCCTGACTTTC. Protein sequence: CARGLDPQGANVLTF.

V gene TRBV6-5 combines with J gene TRBJ1-1; D call uncertain. This CDR3 spans 13 amino acids. With 8 bases removed from V and 2 bases from J, the gap between germline ends came to 12 bases. CDR1 is MNHEY and CDR2 is SVGAGI in the germline V gene. The CDR3: CASLSSTNTEAFF. CDR3 DNA: TGTGCCAGCCTCTCTTCCACAAACACTGAAGCTTTCTTT.